This TCR beta chain is drawn from a study of T cell responses to AZD1222 COVID-19 vaccine (dated by TCRdb to the early 2020s). The study in broad terms: AZD1222 recipients whose second dose came at about 4 weeks and those whose second dose came at about 12 weeks were combined into one group, since spike-specific TCR depth and breadth did not differ between the two schedules. TCR sequencing was performed for 230 to 250 trial participants, of whom about 200 were given two doses of AZD1222 and around 25 were given two doses of MenACWY control vaccine. Trial participants were enrolled by age into 18-55, 56-69 and 70-plus year subgroups, with about 150, 28 and 57 TCR-sequenced participants respectively.

In the germline V gene (reference sequence), CDR1 corresponds to LNHDA and CDR2 to SQIVND. The CDR3 goes from the cysteine to the phenylalanine over 15 residues. Only the CDR3 region is kept as DNA, spanning 45 bases read in frame from base 1. Cut back by 6 bases and 3 bases, the V and J ends lie 15 bases apart. In regard to this clone: Its antigen is still unknown. Nothing much larger sits one base from this clone, and base qualities are not available.

The CDR3 regions of human TCRbeta chains were subjected to immunosequencing. Per the original workflow: TCRs in the repertoires were matched against a reference library of SARS-CoV-2-specific TCRs that had been generated with the MIRA antigen-specificity platform. Breadth was defined as the fraction of unique TCRs that were SARS-CoV-2-associated, and depth was defined as the fraction of total T cells that were SARS-CoV-2-associated. Using the MIRA data, each spike-specific TCR was mapped to the spike region that the TCR reacts to and placed in a CD4 or CD8 class. Log10-transformed breadth and depth values were compared by one-way ANOVA with Sidak's multiple comparisons tests. In TCRdb, the immuneACCESS table is reduced to in-frame sequences with V and J assigned. These tables do not hold every clone; where another copy was compared, an unresolved V gene accounts for under half, and the others remain unexplained. Clone size and the V and J calls come from that table; the DNA yielded D and trimming. This sample lists roughly 150,000 clones; roughly 90% were detected once. The ten most abundant clones make up under 5% of the sample.

Beyond this particular receptor, the publication reports: In the small 56-69-year group, the increase in depth fell short of significance, most likely because of low power. Spike-specific TCR breadth and depth rose significantly after two AZD1222 doses compared with day 0 and with MenACWY recipients. No day 14 peak-response samples were available, so repertoires were characterized only after the peak T cell response. Conclusions about previously exposed vaccinees were limited because only a handful of AZD1222 recipients were SARS-CoV-2 seropositive at baseline. Vaccine-associated CD4 TCRs spanned the whole spike protein, with dominant responses in regions 160-218 and 743-854. Reportedly, close to half of the unique spike-specific TCRs recognized epitopes lying outside the regions that are mutated in the B.1.351 and B.1.1.7 variants. Participants were mostly white British, with more females than males. The authors suggested clonal diversity may have been underestimated.

This sample's time point label indicates: baseline before first vaccination. Samples from vaccinated people were obtained from the UK trials COV001 and COV002, which included a single-blind randomized controlled phase 2/3 trial of AZD1222 (ChAdOx1 nCoV-19) in healthy adults. For TCRbeta chain sequencing, PBMC samples from trial participants were taken at day 0 and at day 28 after the second dose. Source: peripheral blood, taken on day 0 of AZD1222 vaccination. Recombination joined TRBV19 with TRBJ1-5; too little of a D gene remains to name it. The TCR comes from an adult in good health. The CDR3 in this case is CASRTQEDFNQPQHF. The DNA sequence reads TGTGCCAGTAGGACCCAGGAGGATTTCAATCAGCCCCAGCATTTT.